This T cell receptor (beta chain) appears in the sequencing data of a study of glioma-infiltrating T cells. Study in general: Before surgery, glioma patients received dexamethasone for at most six days. Sequencing aimed for 4.5- to 10-fold coverage of 950,000 to 1,000,000 peripheral T cells.

The V segment lost 6 bases and the J segment 2 bases; nucleotides outside the gene matches: 8. CDR1 and CDR2 (germline): SNHLY, FYNNEI. CDR3 length: 15 amino acids. Amplification of TCR alpha and beta CDR3 regions from RNA used iRepertoire nested multiplex PCR. From the multiplex PCR reads, TCRdb called clonotypes with MiXCR, one entry per CDR3 protein. The data hold 300,000 to 450,000 distinct CDR3 sequences, with about two fifths observed a single time. The material sequenced was glioma tissue, nonneoplastic brain tissue, or PBMCs (not recorded which). J is TRBJ2-7 and V is TRBV2; TRBD1 agrees at 9 bases. The TCR originated in a human donor with low-grade glioma or glioblastoma, undergoing nonglioma brain surgery, or in good health (not recorded which). Here the CDR3 reads CASSSGTGYTYEQYF. DNA for the CDR3: TGTGCCAGCAGCTCCGGGACAGGGTACACCTACGAGCAGTACTTC.